This T cell receptor beta chain was identified during a study of T cells in Graves' hyperthyroidism and ophthalmopathy. The TCR beta CDR3 regions underwent amplification using RNA transcripts as the source. The HTBI set primed first-round TCR CDR3 RT-PCR. MiXCR, run by TCRdb on the multiplex PCR reads, gives a single entry per CDR3 protein. The table has over 150,000 distinct CDR3 sequences, about 15% seen once. Trimming pared 3 bases from V and 7 bases from J, leaving 7 bases between. The CDR3 sequence is 13 residues long. The sequence was obtained from a woman between 50 and 59 years old with Graves' hyperthyroidism. Sample: blood. V usage is TRBV12-3 or TRBV12-4 and J usage is TRBJ1-6, with D uncertain. The CDR3: CASSLTPNSPLHF. CDR3 DNA sequence: TGTGCCAGCAGTTTGACTCCGAATTCACCCCTCCACTTT.